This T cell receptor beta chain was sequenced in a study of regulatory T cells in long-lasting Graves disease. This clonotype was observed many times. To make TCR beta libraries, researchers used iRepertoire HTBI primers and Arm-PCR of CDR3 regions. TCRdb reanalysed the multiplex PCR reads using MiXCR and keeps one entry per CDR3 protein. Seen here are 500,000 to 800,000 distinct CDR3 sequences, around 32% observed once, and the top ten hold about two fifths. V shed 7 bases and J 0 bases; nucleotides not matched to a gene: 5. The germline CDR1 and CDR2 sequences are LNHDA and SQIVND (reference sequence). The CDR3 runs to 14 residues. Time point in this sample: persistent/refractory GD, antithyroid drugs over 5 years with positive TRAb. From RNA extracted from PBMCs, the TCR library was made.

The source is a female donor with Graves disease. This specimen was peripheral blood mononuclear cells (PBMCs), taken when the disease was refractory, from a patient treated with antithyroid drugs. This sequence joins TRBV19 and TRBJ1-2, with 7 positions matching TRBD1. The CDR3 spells CASTPDRTNYGYTF. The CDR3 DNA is TGTGCCAGTACCCCGGACAGGACTAACTATGGCTACACCTTC.